This is a list of T cell receptor beta chains from one sample in a study of metastatic and nonmetastatic thyroid tumors. TCRdb re-called clones from the PCR reads using MiXCR. This table holds about 4,300 clones, about 32% found once. The sample comprised adjacent normal tissue. The receptor set was obtained from a female donor with papillary thyroid cancer or a benign thyroid nodule (not recorded which). Some clones in this sample may be carry-over from other donors' samples. Both conserved end residues are part of each CDR3. A D gene is named only where the DNA matches it firmly. Clone size is stated in some rows and not others, as once, few, many or a class when expanded.

v_gene	abundance	j_gene	d_gene	CDR3aa	CDR3nt
TRBV6-1	-	TRBJ2-2	TRBD2	CASTTSGAMDGELFF	TGTGCCAGCACAACTAGCGGCGCAATGGACGGGGAGCTGTTTTTC
TRBV6-1	few	TRBJ1-3	-	CASRPSSGNTIYF	TGTGCCAGCAGACCGAGCTCTGGAAACACCATATATTTT
TRBV19	few	TRBJ1-2	-	CASSALRGGDYGYTF	TGTGCCAGTAGTGCCCTGCGTGGGGGCGACTATGGCTACACCTTC
TRBV6-1	few	TRBJ2-7	TRBD1	CASSELGTGSYEQYF	TGTGCCAGCAGTGAATTGGGGACAGGGTCCTACGAGCAGTACTTC
TRBV6-1	-	TRBJ1-6	TRBD1	CASSQLQGGGSPLHF	TGTGCCAGCAGCCAACTGCAGGGAGGGGGCTCACCCCTCCACTTT
TRBV2	large	TRBJ2-2	TRBD1	CASSGQGSTGELFF	TGTGCCAGCAGTGGACAGGGATCGACCGGGGAGCTGTTTTTT
TRBV7-3	-	TRBJ2-1	-	CASSFRQGLRNEQFF	TGTGCCAGCAGCTTTAGGCAGGGGTTAAGAAATGAGCAGTTCTTC
TRBV5-1	-	TRBJ2-7	-	CASSASWKEQYF	TGCGCCAGCAGCGCATCATGGAAAGAGCAGTACTTC
TRBV6-6	few	TRBJ1-5	-	CASSYSILGRQPQHF	TGTGCCAGCAGTTACTCGATCCTAGGGCGTCAGCCCCAGCATTTT
TRBV12-3/TRBV12-4	few	TRBJ1-1	-	CASSLIGSSGLTNTEAFF	TGTGCCAGCAGTTTGATCGGTTCCTCGGGACTCACGAACACTGAAGCTTTCTTT
TRBV7-3	once	TRBJ2-3	-	CASSAGGRLGTDTQYF	TGTGCCAGCAGCGCGGGTGGTAGGCTAGGCACAGATACGCAGTATTTT
TRBV2	-	TRBJ1-6	-	CASSGGGKSPLHF	TGTGCCAGCAGTGGAGGGGGGAAGTCACCCCTCCACTTT
TRBV6-1	few	TRBJ1-5	-	CATTFSGQPQHF	TGTGCCACAACGTTCTCCGGTCAGCCCCAGCATTTT
TRBV27	-	TRBJ2-7	-	CASSLKGDSYEQYF	TGTGCCAGCAGTTTAAAGGGGGACTCCTACGAGCAGTACTTC
TRBV6-1	-	TRBJ1-2	-	CASSAVSGHYGYTF	TGTGCCAGCAGTGCAGTCTCAGGGCACTATGGCTACACCTTC
TRBV6-5	-	TRBJ2-1	-	CASSYSTSNPNEQFF	TGTGCCAGCAGTTACTCGACGTCGAACCCCAATGAGCAGTTCTTC
TRBV6-1	-	TRBJ1-6	-	CASSELQRNSPLHF	TGTGCCAGCAGTGAATTGCAGCGGAATTCACCCCTCCACTTT
TRBV5-1	few	TRBJ2-7	-	CASSTTTVPYEQYF	TGCGCCAGCAGCACGACGACGGTGCCCTACGAGCAGTACTTC
TRBV28	-	TRBJ2-1	-	CASSLFPDPIKFNEQFF	TGTGCCAGCAGTTTATTCCCCGATCCAATAAAGTTCAATGAGCAGTTCTTC
TRBV11-1	-	TRBJ2-7	-	CASSPKYSYEQYF	TGTGCCAGCAGCCCCAAATACTCCTACGAGCAGTACTTC
TRBV28	-	TRBJ2-2	-	CASSSTGLTGELFF	TGTGCCAGCAGTTCGACTGGCCTCACCGGGGAGCTGTTTTTT
TRBV7-3	-	TRBJ1-2	-	CASSLGGAKGYTF	TGTGCCAGCAGCTTAGGGGGGGCGAAGGGCTACACCTTC
TRBV30	large	TRBJ1-6	-	CAWIVASNNSPLHF	TGTGCCTGGATCGTGGCAAGTAATAATTCACCCCTCCACTTT
TRBV6-1	-	TRBJ1-1	TRBD1	CASRTGGSGNTEAFF	TGTGCCAGCAGGACAGGGGGCTCCGGGAACACTGAAGCTTTCTTT
TRBV6-1	few	TRBJ2-2	TRBD2	CASSRTGGPGELFF	TGTGCCAGCAGCCGTACGGGAGGCCCCGGGGAGCTGTTTTTT
TRBV19	-	TRBJ2-7	-	CASTPEGSYEQYF	TGTGCCAGTACCCCCGAGGGGTCCTACGAGCAGTACTTC
TRBV6-2/TRBV6-3	few	TRBJ2-1	TRBD2	CASSYGGRAYNEQFF	TGTGCCAGCAGTTACGGCGGGAGGGCATACAATGAGCAGTTCTTC
TRBV20-1	many	TRBJ1-5	-	CSAGVEGGGNQPQHF	TGCAGTGCTGGGGTGGAGGGTGGGGGCAATCAGCCCCAGCATTTT
TRBV20-1	once	TRBJ2-5	TRBD2	CSANQLAGLGETQYF	TGCAGTGCTAATCAACTAGCGGGGCTCGGAGAGACCCAGTACTTC
TRBV6-1	many	TRBJ1-2	-	CASSPGANYGYTF	TGTGCCAGCAGTCCAGGAGCTAACTATGGCTACACCTTC
TRBV20-1	-	TRBJ2-7	TRBD2	CSARPLTSGDSYEQYF	TGCAGTGCTAGGCCCCTTACTAGCGGAGACTCCTACGAGCAGTACTTC
TRBV18	medium-sized	TRBJ2-2	-	CASSPPLDSNTGELFF	TGTGCCAGCTCACCACCGTTAGATAGCAACACCGGGGAGCTGTTTTTT
TRBV11-2	-	TRBJ2-1	TRBD2	CASSGGTPGGVEQFF	TGTGCCAGCTCCGGTGGGACCCCGGGAGGAGTTGAGCAGTTCTTC
TRBV6-2/TRBV6-3	-	TRBJ1-2	-	CASTPSMGNYGYTF	TGTGCCAGCACCCCGTCCATGGGAAACTATGGCTACACCTTC
TRBV5-1	once	TRBJ2-7	-	CASSLAGNSYEQYF	TGCGCCAGCAGCTTGGCGGGGAACTCCTACGAGCAGTACTTC
TRBV19	medium-sized	TRBJ2-2	TRBD2	CARDPGLAERPNGELFF	TGTGCCAGGGACCCGGGACTAGCGGAAAGACCCAACGGGGAGCTGTTTTTT
TRBV2	-	TRBJ2-2	-	CATAKGHTGELFF	TGTGCCACCGCGAAGGGCCACACCGGGGAGCTGTTTTTT
TRBV2	-	TRBJ1-2	TRBD1	CASSVSDRGLYGYTF	TGTGCCAGCAGCGTGAGTGACAGGGGGCTCTATGGCTACACCTTC
TRBV6-5	-	TRBJ2-2	TRBD2	CASSYRGVRGTVGELFF	TGTGCCAGCAGTTACCGCGGGGTGCGGGGGACGGTCGGGGAGCTGTTTTTT
TRBV6-1	medium-sized	TRBJ2-5	TRBD1	CASNSGTGGETQYF	TGTGCCAGCAACTCCGGGACAGGCGGCGAGACCCAGTACTTC
TRBV11-2	large	TRBJ2-7	-	CASSLGTTYEQYF	TGTGCCAGCAGCCTCGGGACAACCTACGAGCAGTACTTC
TRBV6-5	-	TRBJ2-7	-	CASSYSGGIYEQYF	TGTGCCAGCAGTTACTCGGGCGGGATCTACGAGCAGTACTTC
TRBV6-2/TRBV6-3	few	TRBJ1-2	-	CASSYSGPNYGYTF	TGTGCCAGCAGTTACTCGGGACCGAATTATGGCTACACCTTC
TRBV6-5	few	TRBJ2-1	-	CASGYGRSYNEQFF	TGTGCCAGCGGGTACGGACGGTCCTACAATGAGCAGTTCTTC
TRBV20-1	-	TRBJ1-5	-	CSVIPGGNQPQHF	TGCAGCGTAATTCCTGGGGGCAATCAGCCCCAGCATTTT
TRBV27	-	TRBJ2-2	-	CASTRRFRARELLF	-
TRBV27	few	TRBJ2-7	-	CASSGRKGSAYEQYF	TGTGCCAGCAGTGGGAGGAAGGGGTCCGCCTACGAGCAGTACTTC
TRBV25-1	few	TRBJ2-1	TRBD2	CASSEREGYNEQFF	TGTGCCAGCAGTGAGCGGGAGGGCTACAATGAGCAGTTCTTC
TRBV6-1	few	TRBJ1-4	-	CASSEEQGSGKLFF	TGTGCCAGCAGTGAAGAACAGGGAAGTGGAAAACTGTTTTTT
TRBV28	-	TRBJ1-2	-	CASRPTSDYGYTF	TGTGCCAGCAGGCCTACATCGGACTATGGCTACACCTTC
TRBV19	-	TRBJ1-6	-	CASSISRSPLHF	TGTGCCAGTAGTATTTCTCGATCACCCCTCCACTTT
TRBV7-9	few	TRBJ2-7	-	CASSYPTGKQYF	TGTGCCAGCAGCTACCCGACTGGCAAGCAGTACTTC
TRBV7-6	once	TRBJ1-1	TRBD1	CASSPTGGENTEAFF	TGTGCCAGCAGCCCGACAGGGGGGGAGAACACTGAAGCTTTCTTT
TRBV27	-	TRBJ2-3	-	CASSRLDSRTTDTHYF	TGTGCCAGCAGCCGACTCGACAGCAGAACCACAGATACGCATTATTTT